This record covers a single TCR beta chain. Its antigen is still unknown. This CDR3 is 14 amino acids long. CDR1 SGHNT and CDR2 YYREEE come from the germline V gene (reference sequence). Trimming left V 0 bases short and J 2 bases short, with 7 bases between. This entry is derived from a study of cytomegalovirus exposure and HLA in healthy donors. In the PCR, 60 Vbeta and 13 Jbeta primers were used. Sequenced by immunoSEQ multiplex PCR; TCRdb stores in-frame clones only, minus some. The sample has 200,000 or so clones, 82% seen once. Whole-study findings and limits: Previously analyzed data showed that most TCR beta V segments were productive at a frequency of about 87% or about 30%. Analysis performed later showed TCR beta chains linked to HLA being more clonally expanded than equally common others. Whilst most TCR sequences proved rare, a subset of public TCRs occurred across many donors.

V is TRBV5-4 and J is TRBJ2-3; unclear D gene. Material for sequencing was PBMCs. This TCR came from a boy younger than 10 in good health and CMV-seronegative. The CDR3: CASSLGLATDTQYF. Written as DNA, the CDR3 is TGTGCCAGCAGCTTGGGGTTAGCCACAGATACGCAGTATTTT.